This TCR beta chain was sequenced during a study of T and B cells in COVID-19 patients. The V gene end was trimmed by 3 bases and the J gene end by 9 bases; junction bases not matched to a gene: 9. The CDR3 sequence is 15 residues long. Per the germline V gene, CDR1 is ENHRY and CDR2 is SYGVKD. To note about this clonotype: This could be a read error, since a much larger clone is one nucleotide away.

BIOMED2 TRB-A/B primer pools were used in multiplex TRB PCR. TCRdb analysed the multiplex PCR reads with MiXCR anew, one entry per CDR3 protein. The sample consists of approximately 17,000 distinct CDR3 sequences, around 30% of them appearing once. From blood, roughly 250-500 ng of genomic DNA served as TRB template. Material: blood. This clonotype was obtained from a human donor who had recovered from COVID-19. The gene calls are TRBV10-3 and TRBJ2-1, with 9 bases fitting TRBD2. The CDR3 DNA is TGTGCCATCAGTGAAGGCGGGGGGGCATCAGTTGAGCAGTTCTTC. Its protein product is CAISEGGGASVEQFF.